This is a list of T cell receptor beta chains from one sample in a study of T-cell reconstitution after alpha-beta-depleted transplantation in children. A single record per CDR3 protein comes from TCRdb applying MiXCR to the PCR reads. Found here are around 240,000 distinct CDR3 sequences, roughly 8.2% of them singletons; the top ten hold roughly 5.8%. Sequencing used PBMCs, mostly from graft donor cells, obtained 180 days after TCRalphabeta/CD19-depleted stem cell transplant. These receptors all come from a male patient younger than 18 who had a stem cell transplant for acute lymphoblastic leukemia, so the T cells may come from the graft donor. Both conserved end residues are part of each CDR3. Fields, in order: V gene, D gene, J gene, clone size, CDR3 length, CDR3 protein, CDR3 DNA. A D gene is named only where the DNA matches it firmly. Not all rows give a size; the values are once, few, many and, for expanded clones, a class.

>TRBV18|.|TRBJ2-1|.|15
CASSPEQPQYNEQFF
TGTGCCAGCTCACCAGAGCAACCCCAGTACAATGAGCAGTTCTTC
>TRBV3-1|.|TRBJ2-3|many|15
CASSPPSGLRDTQYF
TGTGCCAGCAGCCCTCCCTCCGGGCTCAGGGATACGCAGTATTTT
>TRBV7-3|TRBD2|TRBJ2-3|.|16
CASSLEGSSGKNTQYF
TGTGCCAGCAGCTTAGAGGGGTCTAGCGGGAAAAATACGCAGTATTTT
>TRBV7-3|TRBD2|TRBJ2-7|many|15
CASSPAGGVSYEQYF
TGTGCCAGCAGCCCCGCGGGGGGTGTTTCCTACGAGCAGTACTTC
>TRBV5-6|TRBD2|TRBJ2-3|many|16
CASSFATGGYTDTQYF
TGTGCCAGCAGTTTCGCGACGGGAGGGTACACAGATACGCAGTATTTT
>TRBV5-1|TRBD2|TRBJ2-3|few|15
CASSHPGLAPDTQYF
TGCGCCAGCAGCCACCCCGGACTAGCTCCAGATACGCAGTATTTT
>TRBV27|.|TRBJ1-2|many|14
CASSLRVGANGYTF
TGTGCCAGCAGTTTACGTGTGGGGGCTAATGGCTACACCTTC
>TRBV7-2|.|TRBJ1-2|few|15
CASSLRGSANYGYTF
TGTGCCAGCAGCCTCCGCGGATCAGCTAACTATGGCTACACCTTC
>TRBV20-1|.|TRBJ2-7|few|13
CSANDRRPYEQYF
TGCAGTGCTAATGACAGGCGCCCTTACGAGCAGTACTTC
>TRBV24-1|TRBD2|TRBJ2-3|few|16
CATSETRGLQGDTQYF
TGTGCCACCAGTGAAACGCGGGGGTTACAAGGAGATACGCAGTATTTT
>TRBV7-8|TRBD1|TRBJ2-3|many|16
CASSLPRDRRTDTQYF
TGTGCCAGCAGCTTACCGCGGGACAGGCGCACAGATACGCAGTATTTT
>TRBV29-1|TRBD2|TRBJ2-1|many|16
CSVEGLAPYSYNEQFF
TGCAGCGTTGAAGGACTAGCTCCCTACTCCTACAATGAGCAGTTCTTC
>TRBV20-1|TRBD2|TRBJ2-2|.|15
CSAKRTSGSNGELFF
TGCAGTGCTAAAAGGACTAGCGGGAGTAACGGGGAGCTGTTTTTT
>TRBV6-5|.|TRBJ2-5|.|14
CASSRSVGLLTQYF
TGTGCCAGCAGCCGAAGTGTGGGACTCCTTACCCAGTACTTC
>TRBV10-3|.|TRBJ1-1|many|15
CAISEVRPSLFEAFF
TGTGCCATCAGTGAGGTCCGACCCTCACTCTTTGAAGCTTTCTTT
>TRBV6-2/TRBV6-3|TRBD1|TRBJ2-7|many|15
CASSQPGTGAYEQYF
TGTGCCAGCAGCCAACCCGGGACAGGGGCTTACGAGCAGTACTTC
>TRBV23-1|.|TRBJ2-2|many|13
CASDRGHTGELFF
TGCGCCAGCGACAGAGGTCACACCGGGGAGCTGTTTTTT
>TRBV19|.|TRBJ2-3|few|14
CASNRGDTADTQYF
TGTGCCAGTAATAGGGGGGATACAGCAGATACGCAGTATTTT
>TRBV9|.|TRBJ2-2|many|13
CASSVADSGELFF
TGTGCCAGCAGCGTAGCTGACAGCGGGGAGCTGTTTTTT
>TRBV27|.|TRBJ2-5|many|15
CASSFTPFGRETQYF
TGTGCCAGCAGTTTCACCCCTTTTGGGCGGGAGACCCAGTACTTC
>TRBV11-1|.|TRBJ2-2|many|20
CASSMTGAAGGRIDTGELFF
TGTGCCAGCAGCATGACAGGGGCCGCGGGCGGGAGAATCGACACCGGGGAGCTGTTTTTT
>TRBV7-7|TRBD2|TRBJ2-5|many|17
CASSFSRLAGGQETQYF
TGTGCCAGCAGCTTCAGCCGACTAGCGGGGGGGCAAGAGACCCAGTACTTC
>TRBV18|.|TRBJ2-3|many|13
CASSPLGTDTQYF
TGTGCCAGCTCACCACTGGGAACAGATACGCAGTATTTT
>TRBV5-1|.|TRBJ2-1|many|15
CASRRLQGLYNEQFF
TGCGCCAGCAGACGCCTGCAGGGACTCTACAATGAGCAGTTCTTC
>TRBV18|.|TRBJ2-7|many|14
CASSPPQRGREQYF
TGTGCCAGCTCACCACCCCAACGGGGGCGCGAGCAGTACTTC
>TRBV5-1|.|TRBJ1-1|many|16
CASSLADFAVNTEAFF
TGCGCCAGCAGCTTGGCCGATTTTGCCGTGAACACTGAAGCTTTCTTT
>TRBV4-3|.|TRBJ1-6|many|20
CASSQDLPGDYVLGGAPLHF
TGCGCCAGCAGCCAAGATCTACCAGGGGACTACGTACTAGGTGGAGCGCCCCTCCACTTT
>TRBV20-1|.|TRBJ1-1|many|12
CSARPRNTEAFF
TGCAGTGCCCGACCGAGGAACACTGAAGCTTTCTTT